The T cell receptor beta chain under discussion was sequenced for a study of beta chain features in type 1 diabetes. At the level of the study: Investigators examined 107,917,701 sorted cells across all samples.

This clone was seen a handful of times. Its specificity is unknown. CDR1 is SGHRS, CDR2 YFSETQ, per germline. CDR3 size: 15 residues. The V segment lost 5 bases and the J segment 5 bases; nucleotides outside the gene matches: 6. Study conclusions and caveats: In the patient group, naive, central memory and Treg TCRB repertoires seemed more alike than in the healthy donor group. All four CD4+ subsets from Type 1 diabetes patients carried moderately but significantly shorter TCRB CDR3s. Patients and controls would share equally any PCR tilt toward shorter templates.

Isolated RNA was reverse transcribed in full, so expressed TCRB transcripts were sequenced. Clones were sequenced by immunoSEQ multiplex PCR, and TCRdb holds only the in-frame ones, with some missing. The table records hundreds of thousands of clones, roughly 13% of them present only once. The specimen sequenced was naive CD4+ T cells from blood. The genes are TRBV5-1 and TRBJ2-1, with 11 positions matching TRBD2. This sequence was found in a man younger than 30 with type 1 diabetes. DNA for the CDR3: TGCGCCAGCAGTTCCGGGACTAGCGGACACAATGAGCAGTTCTTC. Protein: CASSSGTSGHNEQFF.